The source of this T cell receptor beta chain is a study of T cell responses to AZD1222 COVID-19 vaccine. Study-wide results and caveats: When two AZD1222 doses had been given, Spike-specific TCR breadth and depth rose.

Assay used: immunoSEQ multiplex PCR; TCRdb lists only in-frame clones, some missing. The data contain approximately 170,000 clones, 80% to 90% of them seen just once; the ten biggest clones take up 6.5% to 7%. There are 10 residues in the CDR3. Trimming cost V 8 bases and J 14 bases, with 13 bases left between them. Germline CDR1 and CDR2: MNHEY and SVGAGI. As for this clone: Antigen: not known.

The input for sequencing was peripheral blood, taken on day 0 of AZD1222 vaccination. This receptor was taken from an adult in good health. V is TRBV6-5 and J is TRBJ2-4; a weak D match, TRBD1 (6 bases). The CDR3 protein is CASWTGTKYF. The CDR3 DNA follows: TGTGCCAGCTGGACGGGGACAAAGTACTTC.